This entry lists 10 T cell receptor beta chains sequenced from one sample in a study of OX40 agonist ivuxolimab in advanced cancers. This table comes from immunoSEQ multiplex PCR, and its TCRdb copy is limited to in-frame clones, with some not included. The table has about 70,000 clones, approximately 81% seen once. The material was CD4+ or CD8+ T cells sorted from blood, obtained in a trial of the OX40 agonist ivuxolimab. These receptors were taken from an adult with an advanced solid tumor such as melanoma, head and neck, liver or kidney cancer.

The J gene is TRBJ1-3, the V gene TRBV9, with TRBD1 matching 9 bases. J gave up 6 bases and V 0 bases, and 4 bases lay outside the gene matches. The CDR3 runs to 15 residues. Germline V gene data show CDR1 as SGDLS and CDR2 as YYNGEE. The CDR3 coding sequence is TGTGCCAGCAGCGTAGCTGGACAGGGGTCAAACACCATATATTTT. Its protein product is CASSVAGQGSNTIYF.

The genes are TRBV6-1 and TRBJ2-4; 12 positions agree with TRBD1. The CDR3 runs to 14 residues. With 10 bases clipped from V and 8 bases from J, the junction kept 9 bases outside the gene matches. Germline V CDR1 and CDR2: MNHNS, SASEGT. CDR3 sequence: CAILGQGARDIQYF. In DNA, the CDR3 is TGTGCCATCCTGGGACAGGGGGCGCGTGACATTCAGTACTTC.

CDR3 nucleotides: TGTGCCAGCAGGGACAGGGTCACAGATACGCAGTATTTT. Its protein is CASRDRVTDTQYF. This chain joins TRBV6-1 and TRBJ2-3, with TRBD1 identical over 8 bases. The J segment lost 2 bases and the V segment lost 6 bases, leaving 1 base of the junction unmatched. Per the germline V gene, CDR1 is MNHNS and CDR2 is SASEGT. There are 13 residues in the CDR3.

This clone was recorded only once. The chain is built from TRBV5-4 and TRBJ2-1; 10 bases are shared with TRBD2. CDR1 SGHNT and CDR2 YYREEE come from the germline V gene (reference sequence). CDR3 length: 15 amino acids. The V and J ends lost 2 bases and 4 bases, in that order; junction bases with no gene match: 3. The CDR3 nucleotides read TGTGCCAGCAGCTTCACTAGCGGGGTTTACAATGAGCAGTTCTTC. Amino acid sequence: CASSFTSGVYNEQFF.

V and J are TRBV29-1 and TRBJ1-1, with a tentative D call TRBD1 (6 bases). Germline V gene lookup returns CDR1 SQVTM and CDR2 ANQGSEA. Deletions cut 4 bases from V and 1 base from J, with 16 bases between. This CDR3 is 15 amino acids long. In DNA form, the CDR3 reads TGCAGCGTTGGTTCCGCCGGGACACCGAACACTGAAGCTTTCTTT. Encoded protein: CSVGSAGTPNTEAFF. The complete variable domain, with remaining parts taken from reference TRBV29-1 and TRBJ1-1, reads SAVISQKPSRDICQRGTSLTIQCQVDSQVTMMFWYRQQPGQSLTLIATANQGSEATYESGFVIDKFPISRPNLTFSTLTVSNMSPEDSSIYLCSVGSAGTPNTEAFFGQGTRLTVV.

This chain's CDR3 is CAIGKSDRLGGETQYF. CDR3 sequence (DNA): TGTGCCATCGGAAAATCGGACAGGTTGGGGGGAGAGACCCAGTACTTC. This chain joins TRBV10-3 and TRBJ2-5, with D possibly TRBD1 on 7 matching bases. V was cut by 8 bases and J by 4 bases, with 23 bases left in between. There are 16 residues in the CDR3. Germline-derived CDR1 and CDR2 are ENHRY and SYGVKD.

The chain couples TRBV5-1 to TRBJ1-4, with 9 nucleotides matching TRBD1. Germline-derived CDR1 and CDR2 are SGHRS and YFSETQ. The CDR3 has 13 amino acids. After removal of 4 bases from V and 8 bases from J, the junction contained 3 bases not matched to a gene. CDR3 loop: CASSPGTGEKLFF. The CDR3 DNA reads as TGCGCCAGCAGCCCCGGGACAGGGGAAAAACTGTTTTTT.

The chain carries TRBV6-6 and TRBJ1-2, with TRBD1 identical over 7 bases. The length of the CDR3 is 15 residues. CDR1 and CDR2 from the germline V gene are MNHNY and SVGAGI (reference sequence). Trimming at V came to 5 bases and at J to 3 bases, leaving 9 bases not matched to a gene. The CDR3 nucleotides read TGTGCCAGCAGTATGCGACAGGGAAAGGACTATGGCTACACCTTC. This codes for CASSMRQGKDYGYTF.

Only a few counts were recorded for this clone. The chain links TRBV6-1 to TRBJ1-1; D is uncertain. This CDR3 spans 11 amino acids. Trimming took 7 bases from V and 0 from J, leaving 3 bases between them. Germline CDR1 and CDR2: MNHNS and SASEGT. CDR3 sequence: CASNLNTEAFF. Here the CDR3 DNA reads TGTGCCAGCAACCTGAACACTGAAGCTTTCTTT.

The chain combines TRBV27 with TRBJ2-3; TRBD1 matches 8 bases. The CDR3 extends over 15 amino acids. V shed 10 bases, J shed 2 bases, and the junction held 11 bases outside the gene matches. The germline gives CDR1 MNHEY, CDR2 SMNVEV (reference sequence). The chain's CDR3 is CATGNRQGITDTQYF. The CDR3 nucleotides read TGTGCCACCGGAAACCGACAGGGGATCACAGATACGCAGTATTTT.